This paragraph reports one T cell receptor (beta chain). Other DNA sequences within the sample encode an identical CDR3. Clones were sequenced by immunoSEQ multiplex PCR, and TCRdb holds only the in-frame ones, with some missing. The table includes roughly 510,000 clones, 60% to 80% detected once. V shed 4 bases, J shed 10 bases, and the junction held 9 bases outside the gene matches. Germline V lookup: CDR1 SGHTA, CDR2 FQGTGA. This CDR3 is 14 amino acids long. The data were taken from a study of shared clonotypes between healthy human individuals. The V call is TRBV7-3, the J call TRBJ2-1; 8 nucleotides line up with TRBD2. Sequences were obtained from PBMCs. This TCR derives from a woman in her forties in good health. Some clones in this sample may be carry-over from other donors' samples. In nucleotides, the CDR3 is TGTGCCAGCAGCTCGGGGACTAGGTTGGACGAGCAGTTCTTC. This translates into CASSSGTRLDEQFF.